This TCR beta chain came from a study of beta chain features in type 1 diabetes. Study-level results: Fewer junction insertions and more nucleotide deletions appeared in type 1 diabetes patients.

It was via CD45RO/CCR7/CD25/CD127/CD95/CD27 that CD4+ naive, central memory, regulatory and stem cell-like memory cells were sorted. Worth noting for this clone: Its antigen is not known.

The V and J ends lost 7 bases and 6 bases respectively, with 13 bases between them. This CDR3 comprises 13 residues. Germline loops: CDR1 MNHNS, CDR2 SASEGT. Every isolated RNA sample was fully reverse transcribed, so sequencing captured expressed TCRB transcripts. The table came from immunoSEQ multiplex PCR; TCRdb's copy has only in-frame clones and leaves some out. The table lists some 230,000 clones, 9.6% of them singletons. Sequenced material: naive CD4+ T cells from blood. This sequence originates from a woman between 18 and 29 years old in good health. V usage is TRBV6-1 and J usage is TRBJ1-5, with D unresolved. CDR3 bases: TGTGCCAGCACTCCCCAATTCAGTCAGCCCCAGCATTTT. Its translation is CASTPQFSQPQHF.